The sample holds one count of the clone carrying this T cell receptor (beta chain). What it recognizes is unknown. These data belong to a study of blood T cells in healthy people across ages. General study points: Higher diversity and more naive CD4+ cells were features of long-lived donors, compared to aged donors.

Each donor gave ten milliliters of peripheral blood. RNA extraction gave at least 5.5 micrograms of total RNA per sample. A second PCR, run for about 6 to 11 cycles, used a sample-barcoded 5' primer plus a J-beta primer mix. One entry per CDR3 protein results from TCRdb running MiXCR on the 5' RACE reads. The sample comprises roughly 720,000 distinct CDR3 sequences, about 55% of which are singletons, and about 42% rests with the top ten. The CDR3 spans 14 residues. Trimming took 4 bases from V and 5 from J; bases not matched to a gene: 6. Germline assignment: CDR1 SGHAT and CDR2 FQNNGV. This receptor was identified in a man older than 75 in good health. The sequenced sample consisted of blood. This chain connects TRBV11-2 to TRBJ1-1; 8 bases match TRBD1. The CDR3 DNA sequence: TGTGCCAGCAGCTCCTCAGGGGGCTGGACTGAAGCTTTCTTT. Protein sequence: CASSSSGGWTEAFF.